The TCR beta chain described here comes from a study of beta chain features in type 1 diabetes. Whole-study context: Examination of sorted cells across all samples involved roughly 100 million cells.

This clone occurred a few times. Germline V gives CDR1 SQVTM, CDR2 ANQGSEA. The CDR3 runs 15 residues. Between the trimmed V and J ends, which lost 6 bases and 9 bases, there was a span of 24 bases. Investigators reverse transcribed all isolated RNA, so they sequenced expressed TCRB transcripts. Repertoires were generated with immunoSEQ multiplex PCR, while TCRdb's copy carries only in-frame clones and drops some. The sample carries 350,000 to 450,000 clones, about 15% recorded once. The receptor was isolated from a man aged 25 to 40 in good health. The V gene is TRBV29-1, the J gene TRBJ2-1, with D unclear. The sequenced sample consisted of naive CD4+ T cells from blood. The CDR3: CSVSLSSSRNGEQFF. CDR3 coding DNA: TGCAGCGTCTCTCTCTCGTCTAGTAGAAACGGTGAGCAGTTCTTC.